This T cell receptor beta chain is drawn from a study of identical twins. The study, taken as a whole, reports: Low generation probability was overrepresented in out-of-frame alpha sequences shared by twins.

MiXCR, applied by TCRdb to the 5' RACE reads, yields one record per CDR3 protein. The table shows 400,000 to 550,000 distinct CDR3 sequences, with approximately 14% occurring only once. This CDR3 has 15 amino acids. Germline assignment: CDR1 SQVTM and CDR2 ANQGSEA. This clonotype was found a few times. Its specificity is unknown. One end of the junction is discordant with germline, which a read error may explain. These data were also reused for a study on yellow fever vaccine responses in identical twins.

The genes are TRBV29-1 and TRBJ2-2, with 9 bases aligning to TRBD2. The TCR sequence derives from a woman aged 18-30 years in good health. The sequencing input was CD4+ T cells sorted from blood. The chain's CDR3 is CSVEGAGGRTGELFF. The CDR3 coding sequence is TGCAGCGTCGAAGGAGCGGGAGGTCGGACCGGGGAGCTGTTTTTT.